The next 9 T cell receptor beta chains were all read from a single sample in a study of blood T cell repertoires in COVID-19. TCRdb's table, derived via immunoSEQ multiplex PCR, lists solely in-frame clones and lacks some. The top ten hold approximately 2% of the sample, which has 130,000 or so clones, around 87% seen once. The source material was peripheral blood. The origin of the receptors is a woman in her 50s with acute or convalescent COVID-19.

The chain has TRBV5-6 and TRBJ2-7, with 7 bases matching TRBD1. Germline V gives CDR1 SGHDT, CDR2 YYEEEE. Losses at the gene ends were 4 bases for V and 3 bases for J; bases not matched to a gene: 1. This CDR3 has 12 residues. For the CDR3, the DNA is TGTGCCAGCAGCCGGGACAGCTACGAGCAGTACTTC. Protein product: CASSRDSYEQYF.

J is TRBJ2-3 and V is TRBV2; possible D gene TRBD2, 6 bases. CDR3 size: 14 residues. V lost 5 bases and J 1 base, leaving 10 bases between the germline ends. From germline, CDR1 is SNHLY and CDR2 FYNNEI. DNA of the CDR3: TGTGCCAGCAGTCCGGGACTCCGCACAGATACGCAGTATTTT. It is translated as CASSPGLRTDTQYF.

V usage is TRBV13 and J usage is TRBJ1-5, with 9 nucleotides matching TRBD1. Losses at the gene ends were 5 bases for V and 6 bases for J; bases not matched to a gene: 8. Germline-derived CDR1 and CDR2 are PRHDT and FYEKMQ (reference sequence). The CDR3 consists of 15 residues. CDR3 nucleotides: TGTGCCAGCAGCAGGGGACAGGGAGGCGGTCAGCCCCAGCATTTT. Translating gives CASSRGQGGGQPQHF.

The V call is TRBV4-3, the J call TRBJ2-1, with 9 bases aligning to TRBD1. J gave up 4 bases and V 4 bases, and 5 bases lay outside the gene matches. Germline V CDR1 and CDR2: LGHNA, YSLEER. The CDR3 runs to 15 residues. The DNA of the CDR3 is TGCGCCAGCAGCCTTGGACAGGGGTGGTACAATGAGCAGTTCTTC. Its protein is CASSLGQGWYNEQFF.

This chain uses TRBV9 with TRBJ2-5; D ambiguous. Germline-derived CDR1 and CDR2 are SGDLS and YYNGEE. The CDR3 runs 14 residues. Trimming pared 0 bases from V and 2 bases from J, leaving 8 bases between. The CDR3 DNA is TGTGCCAGCAGCGTAGAGAGTAGACAAGAGACCCAGTACTTC. Its protein product is CASSVESRQETQYF.

The V call is TRBV27, the J call TRBJ2-7; 10 nucleotides align to TRBD1. V shed 5 bases and J 7 bases; nucleotides not matched to a gene: 8. The germline CDR1 and CDR2 sequences are MNHEY and SMNVEV (reference sequence). CDR3 length: 14 amino acids. CDR3 bases: TGTGCCAGCAGTCATAGACAGGGGGCGTATGAGCAGTACTTC. It translates to CASSHRQGAYEQYF.

This rearrangement joins TRBV3-1 (or the pseudogene TRBV3-2) to TRBJ2-5, with 11 nucleotides matching TRBD2. V lost 3 bases, J lost 4 bases, and 10 bases stayed unmatched. Germline V lookup: CDR1 LGHDT, CDR2 YNNKEL (reference sequence). This CDR3 is built from 17 residues. CDR3 sequence: CASSHTTSGSPVETQYF. In DNA, the CDR3 is TGTGCCAGCAGCCATACTACTAGCGGGAGTCCCGTAGAGACCCAGTACTTC.

The rearrangement uses TRBV4-2 and TRBJ2-1; 9 bases line up with TRBD2. The germline V gene encodes CDR1 LGHNA and CDR2 YNFKEQ. The V segment lost 0 bases and the J segment 7 bases; nucleotides outside the gene matches: 7. The CDR3 extends over 16 amino acids. Written as DNA, the CDR3 is TGTGCCAGCAGCCAAGAGAGGGCGGGGGGGCAGAATGAGCAGTTCTTC. Its translation: CASSQERAGGQNEQFF.

This chain links TRBV6-5 with TRBJ2-2, with 9 bases aligning to TRBD1. J was trimmed by 6 bases and V by 2 bases; bases with no gene match: 4. Germline-derived CDR1 and CDR2 are MNHEY and SVGAGI. This CDR3 is built from 15 residues. CDR3 sequence reads: CASSYTGGMAGELFF. CDR3 coding DNA: TGTGCCAGCAGTTACACAGGGGGCATGGCCGGGGAGCTGTTTTTT.